This T cell receptor beta chain was captured by sequencing in a study of CD8+CD57+ T cells in acquired aplastic anemia. Template material for TCR beta VDJ and CDR3 profiling consisted of genomic DNA. From the reads, TCRdb called clonotypes with MiXCR, one entry per CDR3 protein. The table has approximately 300,000 distinct CDR3 sequences, about 50% seen once. V shed 0 bases and J 3 bases; nucleotides not matched to a gene: 4. Germline CDR1 reads SQVTM; CDR2 reads ANQGSEA. The CDR3 runs 15 residues. Selection for sequencing was limited to patients who had shown CD8+CD57+ cell expansion by flow cytometry. Every patient was diagnosed with severe acquired aplastic anemia.

This chain joins TRBV29-1 and TRBJ2-3; 9 bases align to TRBD2. The sample taken for sequencing was sorted CD4+, CD8+, or CD8+CD57+ T cells (not recorded which) from PBMCs. The TCR sequence derives from a human donor with aplastic anemia. The CDR3 nucleotides are TGCAGCGTTGAAGATCGCGGGGGGGCGACAGATACGCAGTATTTT. Translating it yields CSVEDRGGATDTQYF.